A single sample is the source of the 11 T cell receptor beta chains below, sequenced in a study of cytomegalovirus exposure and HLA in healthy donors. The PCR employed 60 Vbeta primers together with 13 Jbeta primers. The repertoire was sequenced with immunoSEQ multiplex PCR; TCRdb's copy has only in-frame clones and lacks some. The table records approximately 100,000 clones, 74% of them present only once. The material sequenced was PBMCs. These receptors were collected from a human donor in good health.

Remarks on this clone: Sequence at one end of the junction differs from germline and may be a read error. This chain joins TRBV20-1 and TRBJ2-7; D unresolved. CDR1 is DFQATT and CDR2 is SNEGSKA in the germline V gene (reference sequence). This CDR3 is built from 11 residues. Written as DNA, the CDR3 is TGCAGTGCGAGAGAGCGTTACGAGCAGTACTTC. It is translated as CSARERYEQYF.

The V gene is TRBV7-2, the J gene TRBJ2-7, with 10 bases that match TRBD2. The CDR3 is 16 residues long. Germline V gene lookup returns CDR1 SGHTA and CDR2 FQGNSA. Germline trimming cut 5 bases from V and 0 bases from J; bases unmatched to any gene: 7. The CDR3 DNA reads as TGTGCCAGCAGCGGTCTAACTAGCGGGGCCTCCTACGAGCAGTACTTC. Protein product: CASSGLTSGASYEQYF. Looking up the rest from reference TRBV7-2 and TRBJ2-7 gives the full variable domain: GAGVSQSPSNKVTEKGKDVELRCDPISGHTALYWYRQSLGQGLEFLIYFQGNSAPDKSGLPSDRFSAERTGGSVSTLTIQRTQQEDSAVYLCASSGLTSGASYEQYFGPGTRLTVT.

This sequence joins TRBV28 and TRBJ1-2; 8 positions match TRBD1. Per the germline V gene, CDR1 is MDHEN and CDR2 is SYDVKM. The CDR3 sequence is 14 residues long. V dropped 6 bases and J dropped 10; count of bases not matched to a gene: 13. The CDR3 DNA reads TGTGCCAGCAGGTTCCCGGGACAGGCCGAATTCTACACCTTC. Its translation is CASRFPGQAEFYTF.

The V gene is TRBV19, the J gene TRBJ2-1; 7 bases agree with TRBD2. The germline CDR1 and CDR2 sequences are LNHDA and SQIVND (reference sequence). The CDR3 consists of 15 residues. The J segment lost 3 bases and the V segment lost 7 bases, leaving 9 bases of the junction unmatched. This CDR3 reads CASKGGGGHYNEQFF. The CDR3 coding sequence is TGTGCCAGTAAAGGCGGGGGAGGCCACTACAATGAGCAGTTCTTC.

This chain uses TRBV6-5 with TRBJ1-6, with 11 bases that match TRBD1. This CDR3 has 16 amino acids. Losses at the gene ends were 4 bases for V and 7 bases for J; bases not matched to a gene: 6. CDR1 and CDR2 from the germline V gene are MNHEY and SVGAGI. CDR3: CASSSDRGLWNSPLHF. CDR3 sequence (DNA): TGTGCCAGCAGTTCGGACAGGGGGCTATGGAATTCACCCCTCCACTTT.

This chain's CDR3 is CSVVAVSGNTIYF. The CDR3 DNA is TGCAGCGTTGTGGCAGTCTCTGGAAACACCATATATTTT. The V and J genes are TRBV29-1 and TRBJ1-3, with D hard to call. The V and J ends lost 4 bases and 0 bases respectively, with 7 bases between them. Germline V gene sequence: CDR1 SQVTM, CDR2 ANQGSEA. The CDR3 contains 13 residues.

The CDR3 here is CASSLQGALPTGELFF. DNA for the CDR3: TGTGCCAGCAGTTTACAGGGGGCGCTTCCCACCGGGGAGCTGTTTTTT. This sequence joins TRBV28 and TRBJ2-2; 8 positions agree with TRBD1. The CDR3 is made up of 16 amino acids. V was clipped by 2 bases and J by 4 bases; unmatched bases: 6. CDR1 is MDHEN and CDR2 is SYDVKM in the germline V gene. The full variable domain, rest sourced from reference TRBV28 and TRBJ2-2, is DVKVTQSSRYLVKRTGEKVFLECVQDMDHENMFWYRQDPGLGLRLIYFSYDVKMKEKGDIPEGYSVSREKKERFSLILESASTNQTSMYLCASSLQGALPTGELFFGEGSRLTVL.

The CDR3 DNA reads as TGTGCCAGCAAGTCGCCTATAGGGACTAGCGGTTACTACGAGCAGTACTTC. Protein: CASKSPIGTSGYYEQYF. The chain couples TRBV27 to TRBJ2-7; 11 bases line up with TRBD2. The V segment lost 7 bases and the J segment 3 bases; nucleotides outside the gene matches: 14. Germline CDR1 and CDR2: MNHEY and SMNVEV (reference sequence). The CDR3 extends over 17 amino acids.

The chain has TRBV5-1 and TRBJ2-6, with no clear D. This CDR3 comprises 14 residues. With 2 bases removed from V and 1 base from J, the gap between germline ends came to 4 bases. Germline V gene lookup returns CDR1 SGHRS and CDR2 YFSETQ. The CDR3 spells CASSFGSGANVLTF. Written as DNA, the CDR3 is TGCGCCAGCAGCTTCGGGTCTGGGGCCAACGTCCTGACTTTC.

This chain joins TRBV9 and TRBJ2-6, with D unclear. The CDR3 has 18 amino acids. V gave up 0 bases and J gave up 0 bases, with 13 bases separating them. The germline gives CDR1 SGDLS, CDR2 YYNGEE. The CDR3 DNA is TGTGCCAGCAGCGTAGCCCCAGGTTACGGCTCTGGGGCCAACGTCCTGACTTTC. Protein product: CASSVAPGYGSGANVLTF.

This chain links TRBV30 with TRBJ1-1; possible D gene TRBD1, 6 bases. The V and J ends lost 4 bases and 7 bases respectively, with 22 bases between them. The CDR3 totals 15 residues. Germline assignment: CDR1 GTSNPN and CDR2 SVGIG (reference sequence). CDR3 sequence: CAWTLPLQGRGEAFF. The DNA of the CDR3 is TGTGCCTGGACGTTGCCGCTACAGGGAAGAGGTGAAGCTTTCTTT.